This T cell receptor (beta chain) was found in a study of blood T cells in healthy people across ages. Findings and caveats of the study: With age, beta diversity per million T cells declined roughly linearly, significantly by 30 to 40.

The second PCR ran roughly 6 to 11 cycles with a sample-barcoded 5' primer and J-beta primers. CDR3-containing paired-end reads numbering at least 2.5 million came from each sample. TCRdb passed the 5' RACE reads through MiXCR, listing each CDR3 protein once. Of over a million distinct CDR3 sequences listed, approximately 59% are singletons. Concerning this clonotype: What it recognizes is unknown.

Samples each had at least 5.5 micrograms of total RNA extracted. The sequenced material came from blood. This receptor was taken from a young man in good health.

The CDR3 protein is CSVAGEGAGDTQYF. In nucleotides, the CDR3 is TGCAGCGTTGCCGGAGAGGGGGCTGGAGATACGCAGTATTTT. This chain connects TRBV29-1 to TRBJ2-3; TRBD1 aligns across 7 bases. The CDR3 loop spans 14 amino acids. After removal of 4 bases from V and 5 bases from J, the junction contained 9 bases not matched to a gene. CDR1 is SQVTM and CDR2 is ANQGSEA in the germline V gene.